These 29 T cell receptor beta chains originate from one sample sequenced in a study of response to subunit inactivated influenza vaccine. TCRdb reprocessed the RT-PCR reads via MiXCR and lists one record per CDR3 protein. This table has some 500,000 distinct CDR3 sequences, roughly 27% appearing once. The specimen comprised CD4+ T cells sorted from PBMCs, sampled about 5 days after vaccination. These receptor sequences come from a man aged 45-65 years who received an inactivated influenza vaccine.

The chain combines TRBV11-3 with TRBJ2-2; 7 nucleotides line up with TRBD1. CDR3 length: 16 amino acids. V shed 4 bases, J shed 1 base, and the junction held 6 bases outside the gene matches. CDR1 SGHNT and CDR2 YENEEA come from the germline V gene. CDR3 nucleotide sequence: TGTGCCAGCAGCTCGTGGGACAGCTTGAACACCGGGGAGCTGTTTTTT. It encodes CASSSWDSLNTGELFF.

This chain connects TRBV28 to TRBJ2-4; D call uncertain. CDR1 is MDHEN, CDR2 SYDVKM, per germline. The V and J ends lost 6 bases and 2 bases respectively, with 23 bases between them. The CDR3 spans 18 residues. CDR3 nucleotide sequence: TGTGCCAGCAGCCGTCGGGCAGGATATCTCCTGTCCAAAAACATTCAGTACTTC. It is translated as CASSRRAGYLLSKNIQYF.

The chain couples TRBV4-1 to TRBJ2-7, with D perhaps being TRBD1 or TRBD2 (5 bases each). The CDR3 loop spans 18 amino acids. The V gene lost 0 bases and the J gene lost 4 bases, with 22 bases spanning the gap. From germline, CDR1 is MGHRA and CDR2 YSYEKL. The CDR3 DNA is TGCGCCAGCAGCCAAGATTGGGCCCCCGGGACGAGTTTTTACGAGCAGTACTTC. Its translation: CASSQDWAPGTSFYEQYF.

Only a few counts were recorded for this clonotype. The chain combines TRBV7-3 with TRBJ2-3, with TRBD2 identical over 10 bases. The germline CDR1 and CDR2 sequences are SGHTA and FQGTGA. The J segment lost 4 bases and the V segment lost 4 bases, leaving 11 bases of the junction unmatched. This CDR3 spans 17 amino acids. The CDR3 DNA reads as TGTGCCAGCAGCTCCAGACTAGCGGGTGGGAGGGCAGATACGCAGTATTTT. Translated, it gives CASSSRLAGGRADTQYF.

The V call is TRBV3-1, the J call TRBJ2-1, with D perhaps matching TRBD1 (5 bases). The germline V gene encodes CDR1 LGHDT and CDR2 YNNKEL (reference sequence). V was shortened by 3 bases and J by 15 bases, with 24 bases between the two germline ends. This CDR3 comprises 15 residues. This CDR3 reads CASSQASDSKYRRFF. CDR3 in DNA: TGTGCCAGCAGCCAGGCGAGTGATTCAAAGTACAGGCGGTTCTTC.

V is TRBV7-2 and J is TRBJ1-6; D is undetermined. The germline V gene encodes CDR1 SGHTA and CDR2 FQGNSA. The CDR3 has 14 amino acids. V lost 1 base and J lost 7, with 8 bases in between. The CDR3 here is CASSLGPANSPLHF. In DNA, the CDR3 is TGTGCCAGCAGCTTAGGGCCAGCCAATTCACCCCTCCACTTT.

The CDR3 protein is CSAPTGIEAFF. The CDR3 nucleotides read TGCAGTGCTCCGACAGGGATCGAAGCTTTCTTT. The gene calls are TRBV20-1 and TRBJ1-1; 7 positions match TRBD1. The CDR3 has 11 amino acids. The germline V gene has CDR1 DFQATT and CDR2 SNEGSKA (reference sequence). Trimming at V came to 5 bases and at J to 8 bases, leaving 5 bases not matched to a gene.

In its sample, this clonotype was seen a few times. The chain is built from TRBV20-1 and TRBJ1-2; a possible D gene is TRBD1 (6 bases). The V gene's germline CDR1 is DFQATT and CDR2 SNEGSKA (reference sequence). There are 16 residues in the CDR3. Trimming removed 1 base at V and 3 bases at J, with 18 bases between. The DNA of the CDR3 is TGCAGTGCTAGAGTTCCAGCGGGGGGCAGGCACTATGGCTACACCTTC. Translated, it gives CSARVPAGGRHYGYTF.

The chain joins TRBV5-4 to TRBJ2-7; no reliable D call. V shed 0 bases and J shed 1 base, with 11 bases lying between them. The CDR3 sequence is 15 residues long. From germline, CDR1 is SGHNT and CDR2 YYREEE (reference sequence). The CDR3 spells CASSLVGRMSYEQYF. CDR3 sequence (DNA): TGTGCCAGCAGCTTGGTCGGGCGTATGTCCTACGAGCAGTACTTC. The full variable domain, in which reference TRBV5-4 and TRBJ2-7 provide the parts outside the CDR3, is ETGVTQSPTHLIKTRGQQVTLRCSSQSGHNTVSWYQQALGQGPQFIFQYYREEENGRGNFPPRFSGLQFPNYSSELNVNALELDDSALYLCASSLVGRMSYEQYFGPGTRLTVT.

This clonotype has just a few counts. The chain couples TRBV20-1 to TRBJ2-7, with TRBD1 identical over 11 bases. V was clipped by 6 bases and J by 2 bases; unmatched bases: 9. CDR1 is DFQATT, CDR2 SNEGSKA, per germline (reference sequence). The CDR3 length is 15 residues. The CDR3 DNA reads TGCAGTGCCGACACCGGGACAGGGGGGACCTACGAGCAGTACTTC. Protein product: CSADTGTGGTYEQYF.

This clonotype was found a few times. The CDR3 bases are TGTGCCAGCAGCTTAGCAGGGGGAAATCACAATGAGCAGTTCTTC. This translates into CASSLAGGNHNEQFF. This chain joins TRBV11-3 and TRBJ2-1; 7 positions match TRBD1. Germline CDR1 reads SGHNT; CDR2 reads YENEEA. The CDR3 has 15 residues. V lost 1 base, J lost 5 bases, and 5 bases stayed unmatched.

The J gene is TRBJ2-7, the V gene TRBV5-1; 13 nucleotides match TRBD2. The CDR3 consists of 18 residues. V shed 4 bases and J 2 bases; nucleotides not matched to a gene: 12. Per germline, CDR1 SGHRS and CDR2 YFSETQ. Written as DNA, the CDR3 is TGCGCCAGCAGCGCCTCCTCGGGACTAGCGGGGATTCCCTACGAGCAGTACTTC. It translates to CASSASSGLAGIPYEQYF.

CDR3 in amino acids: CASNRRPSTDTQYF. For the CDR3, the DNA is TGTGCCAGCAACAGGCGCCCTAGCACAGATACGCAGTATTTT. This chain uses TRBV9 with TRBJ2-3, with D perhaps TRBD1 (5 bases). Per germline, CDR1 SGDLS and CDR2 YYNGEE. Trimming pared 6 bases from V and 0 bases from J, leaving 11 bases between. The CDR3 has 14 residues. The full variable domain, rest sourced from reference TRBV9 and TRBJ2-3, is DSGVTQTPKHLITATGQRVTLRCSPRSGDLSVYWYQQSLDQGLQFLIQYYNGEERAKGNILERFSAQQFPDLHSELNLSSLELGDSALYFCASNRRPSTDTQYFGPGTRLTVL.

This chain connects TRBV11-3 to TRBJ2-1, with 10 bases lining up with TRBD1. V shed 2 bases and J 9 bases; nucleotides not matched to a gene: 4. Germline V gene lookup returns CDR1 SGHNT and CDR2 YENEEA. The CDR3 loop spans 14 amino acids. DNA of the CDR3: TGTGCCAGCAGCTTACTAGGGACAGGGGTTGAGCAGTTCTTC. Amino acids: CASSLLGTGVEQFF.

This clonotype showed up just a few times. V and J are TRBV5-1 and TRBJ2-2; 9 nucleotides align to TRBD2. The CDR3 contains 17 residues. The junction had 9 bases not matched to a gene; V was cut back by 4 bases and J by 2 bases. CDR1 SGHRS and CDR2 YFSETQ come from the germline V gene. The CDR3 sequence: CASSPGALAGNTGELFF. CDR3 in DNA: TGCGCCAGCAGCCCGGGCGCGCTAGCGGGAAACACCGGGGAGCTGTTTTTT. Together with reference TRBV5-1 and TRBJ2-2, the CDR3 gives the full variable domain: KAGVTQTPRYLIKTRGQQVTLSCSPISGHRSVSWYQQTPGQGLQFLFEYFSETQRNKGNFPGRFSGRQFSNSRSEMNVSTLELGDSALYLCASSPGALAGNTGELFFGEGSRLTVL.

This clonotype was picked up many times. J is TRBJ2-5 and V is TRBV5-1, with D uncertain. The V and J ends lost 0 bases and 1 base respectively, with 4 bases between them. The CDR3 has 13 amino acids. Germline V gene lookup returns CDR1 SGHRS and CDR2 YFSETQ. The CDR3 bases are TGCGCCAGCAGCTTGGACACCCAAGAGACCCAGTACTTC. It encodes CASSLDTQETQYF.

This clonotype was found a few times. V and J are TRBV20-1 and TRBJ1-5; tentative D call: TRBD1 (6 bases). The germline V and J ends were trimmed by 3 bases and 4 bases, with 16 bases remaining between them. Per germline, CDR1 DFQATT and CDR2 SNEGSKA (reference sequence). The CDR3 loop spans 15 amino acids. The chain's CDR3 is CSASRGGQTNQPQHF. The CDR3 region has the DNA TGCAGTGCTAGCCGTGGTGGACAGACGAATCAGCCCCAGCATTTT.

This clonotype was recorded once. CDR3 in amino acids: CASSPLLGTVYEQYF. The CDR3 coding sequence is TGTGCCAGCAGCCCGCTTCTAGGAACAGTCTACGAGCAGTACTTC. The rearrangement joins TRBV11-1 to TRBJ2-7; the D is unclear. Germline V gene sequence: CDR1 SGHAT, CDR2 FQDESV (reference sequence). Trimming removed 5 bases at V and 3 bases at J, with 17 bases between. The CDR3 has 15 amino acids.

The genes are TRBV7-2 and TRBJ2-7; unclear D gene. Germline V CDR1 and CDR2: SGHTA, FQGNSA. This CDR3 comprises 14 residues. Trimming left V 5 bases short and J 6 bases short, with 17 bases between. CDR3 sequence (DNA): TGTGCCAGCAGCGAAAGGATGGCCACCCGCGAGCAGTACTTC. Translating it yields CASSERMATREQYF. Drawing the rest from reference TRBV7-2 and TRBJ2-7, the complete variable domain is GAGVSQSPSNKVTEKGKDVELRCDPISGHTALYWYRQSLGQGLEFLIYFQGNSAPDKSGLPSDRFSAERTGGSVSTLTIQRTQQEDSAVYLCASSERMATREQYFGPGTRLTVT.

This clonotype was counted a few times. The V call is TRBV11-3, the J call TRBJ2-7, with TRBD1 matching over 12 bases. Germline lookup yields CDR1 SGHNT and CDR2 YENEEA. The ends lost 4 bases at V and 5 bases at J; junction bases unmatched: 9. The CDR3 is 16 amino acids. CDR3 DNA sequence: TGTGCCAGCAGCTCGGGACAGGGGGCGCACCTCGACGAGCAGTACTTC. Translation gives CASSSGQGAHLDEQYF.

The J gene is TRBJ1-2, the V gene TRBV29-1, with 7 nucleotides matching TRBD1. The CDR3 runs 14 residues. Germline-derived CDR1 and CDR2 are SQVTM and ANQGSEA. V was clipped by 6 bases and J by 4 bases; unmatched bases: 11. The CDR3 reads CSVGQLRGIYGYTF. CDR3 in DNA: TGCAGCGTGGGACAGCTCAGGGGTATCTATGGCTACACCTTC.

The chain links TRBV10-3 to TRBJ2-7, with 7 nucleotides matching TRBD2. This CDR3 has 13 amino acids. In germline, CDR1 is ENHRY, CDR2 SYGVKD. V shed 8 bases and J 0 bases; nucleotides not matched to a gene: 4. The CDR3 DNA follows: TGTGCCATCGGGAGGGAAAGCTCCTACGAGCAGTACTTC. This translates into CAIGRESSYEQYF.

This chain connects TRBV6-2 or TRBV6-3 to TRBJ2-2; TRBD2 might be the D (5 bases). Germline V CDR1 and CDR2: MNHEY, SVGEGT. CDR3 size: 16 residues. Trimming shortened V by 3 bases and J by 4 bases, and 15 bases separated the two germline ends. This CDR3 reads CASSYPKGGLTGELFF. The CDR3 coding sequence is TGTGCCAGCAGTTATCCAAAAGGTGGACTCACCGGGGAGCTGTTTTTT.

This clonotype was detected ten times or more. The V gene is TRBV10-2, the J gene TRBJ2-5; tentative D call: TRBD1 (7 bases). Trimming shortened V by 2 bases and J by 5 bases, and 21 bases separated the two germline ends. Germline V gene sequence: CDR1 WSHSY, CDR2 SAAADI. There are 17 residues in the CDR3. This CDR3 is CASSEPLQGRSRETQYF. The CDR3 bases are TGCGCCAGCAGTGAGCCTTTACAGGGGAGGTCCAGGGAGACCCAGTACTTC.

The rearrangement joins TRBV27 to TRBJ2-6; D call uncertain. The ends were cut back, 1 base at V and 4 bases at J, with 8 bases in the middle. The CDR3 loop spans 15 amino acids. Germline CDR1 is MNHEY and CDR2 is SMNVEV (reference sequence). For the CDR3, the DNA is TGTGCCAGCAGTTTATGGGGTTCCGGGGCCAACGTCCTGACTTTC. Translating gives CASSLWGSGANVLTF.

The V call is TRBV4-2, the J call TRBJ2-7; 10 bases align to TRBD1. The CDR3 runs 17 residues. V gave up 0 bases and J gave up 7 bases; unmatched junction bases: 12. CDR1 and CDR2 from the germline V gene are LGHNA and YNFKEQ. The CDR3 spells CASSQEVFGTGVGEQYF. CDR3 coding DNA: TGTGCCAGCAGCCAAGAGGTATTCGGGACAGGGGTTGGAGAGCAGTACTTC.

This clonotype was detected a few times. The chain combines TRBV18 with TRBJ2-7; 8 positions agree with TRBD1. The CDR3 contains 15 residues. Germline-derived CDR1 and CDR2 are KGHSH and LQKENI. The trim removed 3 bases at V and 3 bases at J, leaving 7 bases unmatched. CDR3 nucleotides: TGTGCCAGCTCACCCACCGGGACAGGACACTACGAGCAGTACTTC. Residues: CASSPTGTGHYEQYF.

This clonotype occurred many times. This chain joins TRBV12-3 or TRBV12-4 and TRBJ2-7; 12 bases fit TRBD2. The V segment lost 5 bases and the J segment 2 bases; nucleotides outside the gene matches: 1. The CDR3 has 14 amino acids. The CDR3 is CASSRLAGAYEQYF. In DNA form, the CDR3 reads TGTGCCAGCAGTAGACTAGCGGGGGCCTACGAGCAGTACTTC.

This chain uses TRBV30 with TRBJ1-1, with no clear D. The germline V gene encodes CDR1 GTSNPN and CDR2 SVGIG (reference sequence). Between the trimmed V and J ends, which lost 3 bases and 4 bases, there was a span of 15 bases. This CDR3 region has 14 residues. CDR3 in DNA: TGTGCCTGGAGAACCTGGCGCGGGTTCACTGAAGCTTTCTTT. Its translation: CAWRTWRGFTEAFF.